A selection of T cell receptor beta chains follows, all from one sample in a study of shared clonotypes between healthy human individuals. Here immunoSEQ multiplex PCR was the method, and the copy in TCRdb shows in-frame clones only, minus some. The repertoire holds hundreds of thousands of clones, with about 80% as singletons. The sample was memory CD4+ T cells sorted from blood. These receptors all come from a woman in her twenties or thirties in good health. Each CDR3 is given with its conserved first and last residue. Each record gives: V gene, J gene, D gene, clone size, CDR3 DNA, CDR3 protein. The D gene is left open where the match is weak. For some rows the clone size is stated as once, few or many, or as a class when expanded; others skip it.

v_gene: TRBV18
j_gene: TRBJ2-1
d_gene: TRBD2
abundance: .
CDR3nt: TGTGCCAGCTCACCAAGTCTAGCGGGAACCCATGAGCAGTTCTTC
CDR3aa: CASSPSLAGTHEQFF

v_gene: TRBV7-2
j_gene: TRBJ2-7
d_gene: .
abundance: .
CDR3nt: TGTGCCAGCAGCTCGCCCGCTAGCCGCTCCTACGAGCAGTACTTC
CDR3aa: CASSSPASRSYEQYF

v_gene: TRBV6-6
j_gene: TRBJ2-5
d_gene: TRBD1
abundance: .
CDR3nt: TGTGCCAGCAGTTACTCGGCGACAGGGATCTGGGAGACCCAGTACTTC
CDR3aa: CASSYSATGIWETQYF

v_gene: TRBV27
j_gene: TRBJ2-2
d_gene: .
abundance: .
CDR3nt: TGTGCCAGCAGGCGAAGGGGCACCGGGGAGCTGTTTTTT
CDR3aa: CASRRRGTGELFF

v_gene: TRBV27
j_gene: TRBJ2-7
d_gene: TRBD1
abundance: .
CDR3nt: TGTGCCAGCAGTTTGGACAGGGGACCCTACGAGCAGTACTTC
CDR3aa: CASSLDRGPYEQYF

v_gene: TRBV14
j_gene: TRBJ1-2
d_gene: .
abundance: .
CDR3nt: TGTGCCAGCAGCCAAGTGAGAGGGCAAACCTATGGCTACACCTTC
CDR3aa: CASSQVRGQTYGYTF

v_gene: TRBV28
j_gene: TRBJ1-2
d_gene: .
abundance: few
CDR3nt: TGTGCCAGCAGCTCAGGGGATGGCTATGGCTACACCTTC
CDR3aa: CASSSGDGYGYTF

v_gene: TRBV2
j_gene: TRBJ2-5
d_gene: .
abundance: .
CDR3nt: TGTGCCAGCAAAGTGAGTGGGGAGACCCAGTACTTC
CDR3aa: CASKVSGETQYF

v_gene: TRBV5-1
j_gene: TRBJ1-1
d_gene: TRBD1
abundance: once
CDR3nt: TGCGCCAGCAGCCGGACAGGGGTCCCTACTGAAGCTTTCTTT
CDR3aa: CASSRTGVPTEAFF

v_gene: TRBV1
j_gene: TRBJ2-2
d_gene: .
abundance: few
CDR3nt: TGCACCAGCAGCCTCCAGGGGCCCCTGGACACCGGGGAGCTGTTTTTT
CDR3aa: CTSSLQGPLDTGELFF

v_gene: TRBV19
j_gene: TRBJ2-7
d_gene: .
abundance: .
CDR3nt: TGTGCCAGTAGTATGGGACACAGTTCCTACGAGCAGTACTTC
CDR3aa: CASSMGHSSYEQYF

v_gene: TRBV1
j_gene: TRBJ1-2
d_gene: .
abundance: once
CDR3nt: TGCACCAGCAGAGTAAGACGTGTGCGAAAGACCTATGGCTACACCTTC
CDR3aa: CTSRVRRVRKTYGYTF

v_gene: TRBV18
j_gene: TRBJ2-1
d_gene: TRBD2
abundance: .
CDR3nt: TGTGCCAGCCAGAACCTAGCGGGAGGGTTCTACAATGAGCAGTTCTTC
CDR3aa: CASQNLAGGFYNEQFF

v_gene: TRBV7-8
j_gene: TRBJ2-1
d_gene: TRBD2
abundance: .
CDR3nt: TGTGCCAGCAGGGATGCCGAGACTAGCGGGAGGTATGAGCAGTTCTTC
CDR3aa: CASRDAETSGRYEQFF

v_gene: TRBV4-1
j_gene: TRBJ2-5
d_gene: .
abundance: .
CDR3nt: TGCGCCAGCAGCCAAGTAGACAGACAAGAGACCCAGTACTTC
CDR3aa: CASSQVDRQETQYF

v_gene: TRBV19
j_gene: TRBJ1-1
d_gene: .
abundance: .
CDR3nt: TGTGCCAGTAGTCCGCAGGAGACTAAGAACACTGAAGCTTTCTTT
CDR3aa: CASSPQETKNTEAFF

v_gene: TRBV5-1
j_gene: TRBJ1-1
d_gene: .
abundance: .
CDR3nt: TGCGCCAGCAGCTTGCCCATGAACACTGAAGCTTTCTTT
CDR3aa: CASSLPMNTEAFF

v_gene: TRBV18
j_gene: TRBJ2-1
d_gene: TRBD2
abundance: once
CDR3nt: TGTGCCAGCTCACCTTCAGGCGGGAGCTCCTACAATGAGCAGTTCTTC
CDR3aa: CASSPSGGSSYNEQFF

v_gene: TRBV14
j_gene: TRBJ2-7
d_gene: TRBD2
abundance: .
CDR3nt: TGTGCCAGCAGCCCGACTAGCGGAGCATACGAGCAGTACTTC
CDR3aa: CASSPTSGAYEQYF

v_gene: TRBV10-1
j_gene: TRBJ2-3
d_gene: .
abundance: .
CDR3nt: TGCGCCAGCAGTGGCCCGACTGATGGCACAGATACGCAGTATTTT
CDR3aa: CASSGPTDGTDTQYF

v_gene: TRBV5-4
j_gene: TRBJ2-7
d_gene: .
abundance: .
CDR3nt: TGTGCCAGCAGCTTGGGGACCACTAACAGGTACTACGAGCAGTACTTC
CDR3aa: CASSLGTTNRYYEQYF

v_gene: TRBV11-2
j_gene: TRBJ2-3
d_gene: .
abundance: .
CDR3nt: TGTGCCAGCAGCTCCCTAATATTAGATACGCAGTATTTT
CDR3aa: CASSSLILDTQYF

v_gene: TRBV2
j_gene: TRBJ1-2
d_gene: .
abundance: .
CDR3nt: TGTGCCAGCAGTTCGGCCTATGGCTACACCTTC
CDR3aa: CASSSAYGYTF

v_gene: TRBV28
j_gene: TRBJ1-2
d_gene: TRBD1
abundance: .
CDR3nt: TGTGCCAGCAGTTTCGGACAGGGGGCCCCCCGGGGCTACACCTTC
CDR3aa: CASSFGQGAPRGYTF

v_gene: TRBV19
j_gene: TRBJ2-1
d_gene: TRBD2
abundance: .
CDR3nt: TGTGCCAGTAGTATTTGGCTAGCGGCTAGCAATGAGCAGTTCTTC
CDR3aa: CASSIWLAASNEQFF

v_gene: TRBV27
j_gene: TRBJ2-1
d_gene: .
abundance: .
CDR3nt: TGTGCCAGCAGTTTATCGAAGGCCGGGGGTGAGCAGTTCTTC
CDR3aa: CASSLSKAGGEQFF

v_gene: TRBV6-1
j_gene: TRBJ2-1
d_gene: .
abundance: once
CDR3nt: TGTGCCAGCAGTGAAATGAGGGTGAGTGAGCAGTTCTTC
CDR3aa: CASSEMRVSEQFF

v_gene: TRBV28
j_gene: TRBJ1-1
d_gene: .
abundance: .
CDR3nt: TGTGCCAGCAGTTTACCGACAGGCCCTCGCAGCACTGAAGCTTTCTTT
CDR3aa: CASSLPTGPRSTEAFF

v_gene: TRBV11-2
j_gene: TRBJ2-1
d_gene: .
abundance: .
CDR3nt: TGTGCCAGCAGCTTAGTTCCAGTCATCGATGAGCAGTTCTTC
CDR3aa: CASSLVPVIDEQFF

v_gene: TRBV5-4
j_gene: TRBJ1-2
d_gene: .
abundance: .
CDR3nt: TGTGCCAGCAGCTTGGTTACAGGGCTTAGTGGCTACACCTTC
CDR3aa: CASSLVTGLSGYTF

v_gene: TRBV18
j_gene: TRBJ1-4
d_gene: .
abundance: .
CDR3nt: TGTGCCAGCTCACCAACCTTGGAAGGGCGTAATGAAAAACTGTTTTTT
CDR3aa: CASSPTLEGRNEKLFF

v_gene: TRBV19
j_gene: TRBJ2-1
d_gene: TRBD1
abundance: .
CDR3nt: TGTGCCAGTAGAGGGACAGGGGGCTACAATGAGCAGTTCTTC
CDR3aa: CASRGTGGYNEQFF

v_gene: TRBV30
j_gene: TRBJ2-7
d_gene: .
abundance: .
CDR3nt: TGTGCCTGGGACAGGGGGCTTACTAGCGGGATCCACGAGCAGTACTTC
CDR3aa: CAWDRGLTSGIHEQYF

v_gene: TRBV5-4
j_gene: TRBJ1-1
d_gene: TRBD1
abundance: .
CDR3nt: TGTGCCAGCAGCTCGGGGGACAGGGGGTTAGGGAACACTGAAGCTTTCTTT
CDR3aa: CASSSGDRGLGNTEAFF

v_gene: TRBV27
j_gene: TRBJ2-5
d_gene: TRBD2
abundance: .
CDR3nt: TGTGCCAGCAGTTCCGGGTGGGCTAGCGGGAGGGAGCTCGTCCGAGAGACCCAGTACTTC
CDR3aa: CASSSGWASGRELVRETQYF

v_gene: TRBV27
j_gene: TRBJ2-7
d_gene: TRBD2
abundance: .
CDR3nt: TGTGCCAGCGCGGGCGGAGCGGGAGTTGCATACGAGCAGTACTTC
CDR3aa: CASAGGAGVAYEQYF

v_gene: TRBV5-1
j_gene: TRBJ2-7
d_gene: TRBD1
abundance: .
CDR3nt: TGCGCCAGCAGCTACTACCGACAGGGGTTGAGCTCCTACGAGCAGTACTTC
CDR3aa: CASSYYRQGLSSYEQYF

v_gene: TRBV18
j_gene: TRBJ1-2
d_gene: .
abundance: few
CDR3nt: TGTGCCAGCTCAAATAAACAGGGAAACTATGGCTACACCTTC
CDR3aa: CASSNKQGNYGYTF

v_gene: TRBV9
j_gene: TRBJ2-5
d_gene: TRBD1
abundance: .
CDR3nt: TGTGCCAGCAGCGCCACAGGGGTACTAGAGACCCAGTACTTC
CDR3aa: CASSATGVLETQYF

v_gene: TRBV7-9
j_gene: TRBJ1-2
d_gene: TRBD1
abundance: .
CDR3nt: TGTGCCAGCAGCTTGGGACAGACTAACTATGGCTACACCTTC
CDR3aa: CASSLGQTNYGYTF

v_gene: TRBV5-1
j_gene: TRBJ2-2
d_gene: .
abundance: .
CDR3nt: TGCGCCAGCAGCCTGGTCGGGACGGAAAACACCGGGGAGCTGTTTTTT
CDR3aa: CASSLVGTENTGELFF